The 17 T cell receptor beta chains below were found in one sample sequenced in a study of T cell responses to AZD1222 COVID-19 vaccine. Profiling relied on immunoSEQ multiplex PCR, and the TCRdb table lists in-frame clones only, not all of them. The sample carries about 200,000 clones, approximately 92% recorded once. The starting material was peripheral blood, obtained on day 0 of AZD1222 vaccination. All receptors come from an adult in good health.

The chain carries TRBV5-1 and TRBJ1-1; weak D call: TRBD1 (6 bases). This CDR3 is 13 amino acids long. The germline V gene encodes CDR1 SGHRS and CDR2 YFSETQ. The V end was cut by 4 bases, the J end by 3 bases, with 10 bases between. CDR3 region: CASSDTGYTEAFF. The CDR3 bases are TGCGCCAGCAGCGATACAGGGTACACTGAAGCTTTCTTT.

V usage is TRBV7-2 and J usage is TRBJ1-3, with D unresolved. V lost 2 bases, J lost 0 bases, and 8 bases lay in between. CDR3 length: 15 amino acids. Germline V gene lookup returns CDR1 SGHTA and CDR2 FQGNSA. This CDR3 is CASSLMSYSGNTIYF. The CDR3 DNA is TGTGCCAGCAGCTTAATGTCCTACTCTGGAAACACCATATATTTT.

A few counts support this clone. The gene calls are TRBV7-9 and TRBJ1-2; perhaps TRBD1 as D (5 bases). Trimming left V 8 bases short and J 4 bases short, with 17 bases between. This CDR3 contains 14 residues. Germline CDR1 reads SEHNR; CDR2 reads FQNEAQ (reference sequence). CDR3 amino acids: CASLPGGSIYGYTF. In nucleotides, the CDR3 is TGTGCCAGCTTGCCGGGGGGTTCAATCTATGGCTACACCTTC.

The V gene is TRBV7-9, the J gene TRBJ2-1; D ambiguous. V lost 1 base and J lost 6, with 4 bases in between. Germline V gene sequence: CDR1 SEHNR, CDR2 FQNEAQ (reference sequence). This CDR3 comprises 12 residues. DNA for the CDR3: TGTGCCAGCAGCTTAGTTAGCAATGAGCAGTTCTTC. Residues: CASSLVSNEQFF.

This clone was recorded a few times. The J gene is TRBJ1-2, the V gene TRBV4-2; weak D call: TRBD1 (5 bases). V was pared by 3 bases and J by 6 bases, with 14 bases between. This CDR3 has 14 residues. The germline V gene has CDR1 LGHNA and CDR2 YNFKEQ. The CDR3 here is CASSQMDMDDGYTF. The CDR3 nucleotides read TGTGCCAGCAGCCAGATGGACATGGATGATGGCTACACCTTC.

Here the CDR3 reads CASCTGGSNTEAFF. In nucleotides, the CDR3 is TGTGCCAGCTGCACAGGGGGAAGTAACACTGAAGCTTTCTTT. The rearrangement joins TRBV27 to TRBJ1-1; TRBD1 matches 8 bases. Germline V lookup: CDR1 MNHEY, CDR2 SMNVEV (reference sequence). The CDR3 sequence is 14 residues long. After removal of 8 bases from V and 2 bases from J, the junction contained 7 bases not matched to a gene.

The chain combines TRBV24-1 with TRBJ1-1; 8 bases fit TRBD1. The germline V gene encodes CDR1 KGHDR and CDR2 SFDVKD. There are 15 residues in the CDR3. V was pared by 5 bases and J by 4 bases, with 8 bases of the junction left unmatched. The CDR3 DNA follows: TGTGCCACCAGTGGGGCAGGGGGCGTGGGCACTGAAGCTTTCTTT. As protein: CATSGAGGVGTEAFF.

The gene calls are TRBV6-5 and TRBJ2-3, with D unresolved. Germline V gives CDR1 MNHEY, CDR2 SVGAGI. The V and J ends lost 2 bases and 1 base respectively, with 4 bases between them. The CDR3 is 13 residues long. CDR3 sequence: CASSYGGTDTQYF. CDR3 nucleotides: TGTGCCAGCAGTTACGGGGGCACAGATACGCAGTATTTT.

This clone was observed a single time. The genes are TRBV19 and TRBJ1-2, with D perhaps matching TRBD1 (6 bases). Germline CDR1 and CDR2: LNHDA and SQIVND (reference sequence). This CDR3 has 13 residues. Trimming left V 3 bases short and J 4 bases short, with 9 bases between. This CDR3 reads CASSIRDTYGYTF. CDR3 DNA sequence: TGTGCCAGTAGTATCCGGGACACCTATGGCTACACCTTC.

The chain has TRBV4-3 and TRBJ2-6; D uncertain. This CDR3 is built from 17 residues. V dropped 1 base and J dropped 0 bases, with 10 bases sitting between them. Per the germline V gene, CDR1 is LGHNA and CDR2 is YSLEER. CDR3 sequence (DNA): TGCGCCAGCAGCCAAGTGGTCGCGGTCTCTGGGGCCAACGTCCTGACTTTC. Protein product: CASSQVVAVSGANVLTF.

The chain has TRBV14 and TRBJ1-4; the D gene is possibly TRBD1 (5 bases). This CDR3 comprises 16 residues. In germline, CDR1 is SGHDN, CDR2 FVKESK. The ends were cut back, 2 bases at V and 0 bases at J, with 10 bases in the middle. The CDR3 loop reads CASSQWGSSTNEKLFF. Here the CDR3 DNA reads TGTGCCAGCAGCCAATGGGGCTCCTCAACTAATGAAAAACTGTTTTTT.

This clone occurred a few times. The rearrangement joins TRBV6-2 or TRBV6-3 to TRBJ1-5; unclear D gene. Germline CDR1 MNHEY, CDR2 SVGEGT. The V end lost 5 bases, the J end lost 3 bases, and 14 bases lay between the germline ends. CDR3 length: 15 residues. For the CDR3, the DNA is TGTGCCAGCAGTCCCCGGACTGCCAACAATCAGCCCCAGCATTTT. Translated: CASSPRTANNQPQHF.

V and J are TRBV5-1 and TRBJ2-7; maybe TRBD2 (5 bases). The CDR3 is 14 amino acids. Trimming removed 4 bases at V and 1 base at J, with 12 bases between. Germline lookup yields CDR1 SGHRS and CDR2 YFSETQ. This chain's CDR3 is CASSETDFSYEQYF. The DNA of the CDR3 is TGCGCCAGCAGCGAAACGGACTTTTCCTACGAGCAGTACTTC.

V and J are TRBV18 and TRBJ1-6; D remains ambiguous. This CDR3 is 13 amino acids long. V lost 2 bases to trimming and J lost 13 bases, with 12 bases between them. Germline V lookup: CDR1 KGHSH, CDR2 LQKENI. The CDR3: CASSPGRESPLHF. Here the CDR3 DNA reads TGTGCCAGCTCACCAGGTAGGGAGTCGCCCCTCCACTTT.

The chain combines TRBV5-1 with TRBJ2-3; D call uncertain. The CDR3 has 15 amino acids. V was pared by 2 bases and J by 0 bases, with 10 bases between. Germline V lookup: CDR1 SGHRS, CDR2 YFSETQ. The CDR3 DNA reads TGCGCCAGCAGCTTACAGCCGTCTAGCACAGATACGCAGTATTTT. It yields the protein CASSLQPSSTDTQYF.

About this clone: A junction end diverges from the germline sequence, so it may reflect a read error. The chain joins TRBV6-5 to TRBJ2-3; D unresolved. The CDR3 loop spans 13 amino acids. Germline loops: CDR1 MNHEY, CDR2 SVGAGI. This chain's CDR3 is CTSCSSNTDTQYF. As DNA, the CDR3 is TGTACCAGCTGTTCCTCGAACACAGATACGCAGTATTTT.

The V gene is TRBV6-5, the J gene TRBJ2-5; D remains unclear. The CDR3 covers 13 residues. Trimming stripped 2 bases from V and 5 bases from J, with 9 bases between. CDR1 and CDR2 from the germline V gene are MNHEY and SVGAGI. The CDR3 nucleotides read TGTGCCAGCAGTTACAACGGTCGGGAGACCCAGTACTTC. This encodes CASSYNGRETQYF.